These T cell receptor beta chains were read from a single sample in a study of T cell responses to AZD1222 COVID-19 vaccine. Generated by immunoSEQ multiplex PCR, the TCRdb table keeps only in-frame clones and is missing some. This sample has fewer than 40,000 clones, with over 75% found just once. Sequencing was performed on peripheral blood, taken 28 days after the second dose of the MenACWY control vaccine. These receptors were obtained from an adult who received the MenACWY meningococcal vaccine as a control. Both conserved end residues are part of each CDR3. Each record gives: clone size, D gene, V gene, J gene, CDR3 protein, CDR3 DNA. D genes are given only for firm matches. A row's size may be missing; if present it is once, few, many or a size class.

NA	NA	TRBV5-6	TRBJ1-1	CASSYDSFNTEAFF	TGTGCCAGCAGTTACGACAGTTTCAACACTGAAGCTTTCTTT
once	NA	TRBV9	TRBJ2-1	CASSTPGLDEQFF	TGTGCCAGCAGCACCCCCGGACTCGATGAGCAGTTCTTC
NA	TRBD2	TRBV5-1	TRBJ2-1	CASSLALAGADNEQFF	TGCGCCAGCAGCTTGGCCCTAGCGGGAGCCGACAATGAGCAGTTCTTC
once	NA	TRBV11-2	TRBJ1-1	CASSLGGGRAFF	TGTGCCAGCAGCCTTGGGGGGGGTAGAGCTTTCTTT
NA	TRBD2	TRBV11-2	TRBJ2-7	CASSSSSLAGVSRYEQYF	TGTGCCAGCAGCTCGAGTAGTCTAGCGGGAGTTTCTAGGTACGAGCAGTACTTC
NA	TRBD2	TRBV6-1	TRBJ2-3	CASSEWREGTDTQYF	TGTGCCAGCAGTGAATGGCGGGAGGGCACAGATACGCAGTATTTT
NA	NA	TRBV27	TRBJ2-1	CASSPYSGYNEQFF	TGTGCCAGCAGTCCTTATAGCGGCTACAATGAGCAGTTCTTC
few	TRBD2	TRBV10-1	TRBJ2-1	CASSIVVAGFHEQFF	TGCGCCAGCAGTATTGTGGTAGCGGGATTCCATGAGCAGTTCTTC
NA	NA	TRBV19	TRBJ2-6	CASNGGRVSGANVLTF	TGTGCCAGTAATGGGGGACGAGTCTCTGGGGCCAACGTCCTGACTTTC
once	NA	TRBV30	TRBJ2-7	CAWGSGTYYEQYF	TGTGCCTGGGGGTCCGGGACCTACTACGAGCAGTACTTC
few	TRBD1	TRBV5-1	TRBJ1-1	CASSLDQGAGMNTEAFF	TGCGCCAGCAGCTTGGACCAGGGGGCCGGGATGAACACTGAAGCTTTCTTT
NA	TRBD2	TRBV11-2	TRBJ2-3	CASSSWETSGRADTQYF	TGTGCCAGCAGCTCCTGGGAGACTAGCGGGAGAGCAGATACGCAGTATTTT
NA	NA	TRBV10-3	TRBJ2-1	CAISTPTRNEQFF	TGTGCCATCAGTACCCCGACTAGGAATGAGCAGTTCTTC
NA	TRBD1	TRBV5-4	TRBJ2-5	CASSIGTGRETQYF	TGTGCCAGCAGCATCGGGACAGGGAGGGAGACCCAGTACTTC
NA	NA	TRBV27	TRBJ2-7	CASSLTGWAYEQYF	TGTGCCAGCAGTTTAACCGGATGGGCCTACGAGCAGTACTTC
NA	TRBD2	TRBV18	TRBJ2-7	CASSGSGRIYEQYF	TGTGCCAGCTCAGGTAGCGGGAGAATCTACGAGCAGTACTTC
NA	TRBD2	TRBV4-1	TRBJ2-1	CASSHTSGLATEQFF	TGCGCCAGCAGCCACACATCGGGACTAGCGACCGAGCAGTTCTTC
NA	NA	TRBV3-1/TRBV3-2	TRBJ2-7	CASSQLWREQYF	TGTGCCAGCAGCCAGTTGTGGCGGGAGCAGTACTTC
NA	NA	TRBV7-9	TRBJ2-7	CASSPTGRQAYEQYF	TGTGCCAGCAGCCCGACAGGCCGCCAAGCCTACGAGCAGTACTTC
few	NA	TRBV3-1/TRBV3-2	TRBJ1-5	CASSQGPSNQPQHF	TGTGCCAGCAGCCAAGGCCCAAGCAATCAGCCCCAGCATTTT
NA	TRBD2	TRBV2	TRBJ2-7	CASSEGLVPHEQYF	TGTGCCAGCAGTGAGGGACTAGTTCCCCACGAGCAGTACTTC
NA	NA	TRBV28	TRBJ2-1	CASMSGTVYNEQFF	TGTGCCAGCATGTCCGGGACGGTATACAATGAGCAGTTCTTC
NA	NA	TRBV28	TRBJ1-5	CASSLGVEQPQHF	TGTGCCAGCAGTTTAGGGGTGGAGCAGCCCCAGCATTTT
NA	NA	TRBV18	TRBJ1-5	CASSDGIYSNQPQHF	TGTGCCAGCTCCGATGGGATTTATAGCAATCAGCCCCAGCATTTT
NA	NA	TRBV7-2	TRBJ2-5	CASSLWGFGETQYF	TGTGCCAGCAGCTTATGGGGGTTCGGGGAGACCCAGTACTTC
NA	NA	TRBV28	TRBJ1-6	CAGGEGRANSPLHF	TGTGCCGGTGGGGAGGGACGCGCTAATTCACCCCTCCACTTT
NA	NA	TRBV6-5	TRBJ1-1	CASSQDRRGHTEAFF	TGTGCCAGCTCCCAAGATCGCCGGGGGCACACTGAAGCTTTCTTT
NA	NA	TRBV30	TRBJ1-5	CAWSLASNQPQHF	TGTGCCTGGAGCTTAGCTAGCAATCAGCCCCAGCATTTT
medium-sized	TRBD2	TRBV7-9	TRBJ2-1	CASSAGGRLARTHEQFF	TGTGCCAGCAGCGCGGGGGGCCGACTAGCGAGAACCCATGAGCAGTTCTTC
NA	NA	TRBV6-5	TRBJ2-2	CASSYVRAGELFF	TGTGCCAGCAGTTACGTTAGGGCCGGGGAGCTGTTTTTT
NA	NA	TRBV28	TRBJ1-4	CASSPGGAGDEKLFF	TGTGCCAGCAGCCCCGGCGGGGCAGGGGATGAAAAACTGTTTTTT
NA	NA	TRBV30	TRBJ1-5	CASGFGPGVQPQHF	TGTGCCTCGGGGTTCGGTCCCGGGGTTCAGCCCCAGCATTTT
NA	NA	TRBV7-9	TRBJ2-5	CASSPYLGFPQETQYF	TGTGCCAGCAGCCCTTATTTAGGGTTCCCCCAAGAGACCCAGTACTTC
NA	NA	TRBV2	TRBJ1-1	CASSQDTNTEAFF	TGTGCCAGCAGTCAGGATACGAACACTGAAGCTTTCTTT
NA	NA	TRBV28	TRBJ2-3	CASSSYFGHHTDTQYF	TGTGCCAGCAGTTCCTACTTTGGACACCACACAGATACGCAGTATTTT
NA	NA	TRBV6-5	TRBJ2-1	CASRAQQRAYNEQFF	TGTGCCAGCAGAGCTCAACAGAGAGCATACAATGAGCAGTTCTTC
NA	NA	TRBV29-1	TRBJ2-7	CSVAWADEQYF	TGCAGCGTTGCGTGGGCAGATGAGCAGTACTTC
NA	TRBD2	TRBV27	TRBJ2-1	CASSLGTSGGQDEQFF	TGTGCCAGCAGTTTAGGGACTAGCGGGGGTCAGGATGAGCAGTTCTTC
NA	NA	TRBV12-3/TRBV12-4	TRBJ2-4	CASSNTAGNIQYF	TGTGCCAGCAGTAATACAGCGGGAAACATTCAGTACTTC
NA	NA	TRBV27	TRBJ1-1	CASSSLGSGMNTEAFF	TGTGCCAGCAGTTCCCTAGGGTCAGGGATGAACACTGAAGCTTTCTTT
once	NA	TRBV11-2	TRBJ2-7	CASSLPGVHEQYF	TGTGCCAGCAGCTTACCCGGGGTCCACGAGCAGTACTTC
NA	TRBD2	TRBV6-2/TRBV6-3	TRBJ2-5	CASSLLAGVRETQYF	TGTGCCAGCAGCCTACTAGCGGGAGTGCGAGAGACCCAGTACTTC
NA	NA	TRBV11-2	TRBJ2-2	CASSSLKYAGELFF	TGTGCCAGCAGCTCACTTAAATACGCCGGGGAGCTGTTTTTT
NA	NA	TRBV24-1	TRBJ2-1	CATSGPNRDEQFF	TGTGCCACCAGTGGGCCCAACCGGGATGAGCAGTTCTTC
NA	NA	TRBV28	TRBJ1-3	CASILRGAGNTIYF	TGTGCCAGCATCCTGAGAGGAGCTGGAAACACCATATATTTT
NA	NA	TRBV5-4	TRBJ1-1	CATKGALNTEAFF	TGTGCCACCAAAGGGGCACTGAACACTGAAGCTTTCTTT
NA	TRBD1	TRBV12-3/TRBV12-4	TRBJ2-7	CASTTGPRSEQYF	TGTGCCAGTACGACAGGGCCCCGCTCCGAGCAGTACTTC
NA	NA	TRBV7-6	TRBJ2-1	CASSLSSGRIYNEQFF	TGTGCCAGCAGCTTATCCAGCGGAAGAATCTACAATGAGCAGTTCTTC
once	TRBD1	TRBV4-2	TRBJ2-7	CASSHSGTEGYEQYF	TGTGCCAGCAGCCACTCCGGGACAGAGGGCTACGAGCAGTACTTC
NA	NA	TRBV5-1	TRBJ2-3	CASSLGGRTDTQYF	TGCGCCAGCAGCTTGGGAGGGAGAACAGATACGCAGTATTTT
NA	NA	TRBV6-5	TRBJ1-4	CASTAVATNEKLFF	TGTGCCAGCACTGCAGTTGCAACTAATGAAAAACTGTTTTTT
NA	TRBD1	TRBV28	TRBJ1-3	CASLIQGAGSGNTIYF	TGTGCCAGTCTTATTCAGGGGGCCGGCTCTGGAAACACCATATATTTT
NA	NA	TRBV29-1	TRBJ2-2	CSGSPAKGGELFF	TGCAGCGGCTCCCCGGCGAAAGGCGGGGAGCTGTTTTTT
NA	TRBD1	TRBV5-1	TRBJ2-7	CASRWDRGPYEQYF	TGCGCCAGCAGGTGGGACAGGGGGCCCTACGAGCAGTACTTC
NA	NA	TRBV7-9	TRBJ2-7	CASSWVNYEQYF	TGTGCCAGCAGTTGGGTAAACTACGAGCAGTACTTC